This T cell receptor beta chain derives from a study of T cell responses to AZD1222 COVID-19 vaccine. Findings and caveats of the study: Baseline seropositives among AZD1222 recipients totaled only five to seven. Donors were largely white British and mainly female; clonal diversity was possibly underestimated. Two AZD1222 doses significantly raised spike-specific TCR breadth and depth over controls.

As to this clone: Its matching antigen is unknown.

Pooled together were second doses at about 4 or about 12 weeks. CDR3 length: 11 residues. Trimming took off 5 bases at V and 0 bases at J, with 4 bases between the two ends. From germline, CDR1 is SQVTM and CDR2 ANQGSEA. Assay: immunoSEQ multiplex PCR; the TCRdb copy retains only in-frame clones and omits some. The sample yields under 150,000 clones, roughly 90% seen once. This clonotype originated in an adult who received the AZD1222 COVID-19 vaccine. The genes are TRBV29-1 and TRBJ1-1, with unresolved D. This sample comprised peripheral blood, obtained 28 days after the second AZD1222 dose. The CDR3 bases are TGCAGCGTTATATTGAACACTGAAGCTTTCTTT. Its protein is CSVILNTEAFF.